Following are 11 T cell receptor beta chains from one sample sequenced in a study of blood T cell repertoires in COVID-19. Libraries were prepared by immunoSEQ multiplex PCR; TCRdb keeps only in-frame clonotypes and omits some of them. The data show around 150,000 clones, with approximately 82% seen just once and approximately 22% held by the top ten. Input material: peripheral blood. The origin of the receptors is a woman older than 75 with acute or convalescent COVID-19.

V is TRBV9 and J is TRBJ1-6, with a weak D call TRBD1 (5 bases). The germline V gene encodes CDR1 SGDLS and CDR2 YYNGEE. This CDR3 has 14 amino acids. The germline V and J ends were trimmed by 6 bases and 9 bases, with 16 bases remaining between them. CDR3 DNA sequence: TGTGCCAGCACCCCGGGGGGTTTAACTTCACCCCTCCACTTT. It specifies CASTPGGLTSPLHF.

This clone was picked up one time. The chain links TRBV15 to TRBJ2-3; 7 bases map to TRBD1. Germline V gene lookup returns CDR1 LNHNV and CDR2 YYDKDF (reference sequence). This CDR3 is 13 amino acids long. J was trimmed by 1 base and V by 10 bases; bases with no gene match: 5. The CDR3 here is CAISGQGTDTQYF. The DNA of the CDR3 is TGTGCCATCTCAGGACAGGGCACAGATACGCAGTATTTT.

This clone was seen a few times. J is TRBJ1-6 and V is TRBV25-1; the match to TRBD1 covers 9 bases. V gave up 6 bases and J gave up 9 bases; unmatched junction bases: 6. This CDR3 contains 14 residues. Germline V gives CDR1 MGHDK, CDR2 SYGVNS. The chain's CDR3 is CASREGQGTSPLHF. DNA for the CDR3: TGTGCCAGCAGAGAGGGACAGGGAACTTCACCCCTCCACTTT.

The chain couples TRBV3-1 (or the pseudogene TRBV3-2) to TRBJ1-2; D is unresolved. Germline V gene lookup returns CDR1 LGHDT and CDR2 YNNKEL (reference sequence). V dropped 4 bases and J dropped 4 bases, with 16 bases sitting between them. The CDR3 runs 15 residues. The CDR3 sequence: CASSPLRGGVYGYTF. The DNA for the CDR3 is TGTGCCAGCAGCCCCCTCCGGGGAGGAGTCTATGGCTACACCTTC.

This clone was seen more than once but under ten times. The rearrangement links TRBV6-6 to TRBJ2-7; D not certain. The length of the CDR3 is 14 residues. The germline V and J ends were trimmed by 3 bases and 0 bases, with 9 bases remaining between them. In germline, CDR1 is MNHNY, CDR2 SVGAGI (reference sequence). The CDR3 region is CASSYEPTSYEQYF. In nucleotides, the CDR3 is TGTGCCAGCAGTTATGAGCCAACCTCCTACGAGCAGTACTTC.

The chain couples TRBV7-9 to TRBJ2-1; TRBD2 matches 9 bases. J lost 6 bases, V lost 0 bases, and 6 bases had no gene match. Germline V CDR1 and CDR2: SEHNR, FQNEAQ (reference sequence). The CDR3 runs to 16 residues. The CDR3 coding sequence is TGTGCCAGCAGCTTAGCTCGCGGACTAGCGCGCAATGAGCAGTTCTTC. Its protein product is CASSLARGLARNEQFF.

The V gene is TRBV11-2, the J gene TRBJ2-3, with D unresolved. The length of the CDR3 is 15 residues. V was cut by 1 base and J by 2 bases, with 10 bases left in between. Germline CDR1 SGHAT, CDR2 FQNNGV. The DNA for the CDR3 is TGTGCCAGCAGCTTAGGAGTGGTAGCCACAGATACGCAGTATTTT. Encoded protein: CASSLGVVATDTQYF. The entire variable domain, with the rest obtained from reference TRBV11-2 and TRBJ2-3, is as follows: EAGVAQSPRYKIIEKRQSVAFWCNPISGHATLYWYQQILGQGPKLLIQFQNNGVVDDSQLPKDRFSAERLKGVDSTLKIQPAKLEDSAVYLCASSLGVVATDTQYFGPGTRLTVL.

The V call is TRBV29-1, the J call TRBJ2-4, with unresolved D. This CDR3 comprises 13 residues. Trimming removed 0 bases at V and 0 bases at J, with 3 bases between. Germline CDR1 reads SQVTM; CDR2 reads ANQGSEA. CDR3 protein: CSVEDLAKNIQYF. CDR3 nucleotides: TGCAGCGTTGAAGACCTAGCCAAAAACATTCAGTACTTC.

The chain employs TRBV5-1 and TRBJ1-1; TRBD1 matches at 7 bases. Germline V lookup: CDR1 SGHRS, CDR2 YFSETQ. V lost 4 bases to trimming and J lost 4 bases; unmatched junction nucleotides: 7. This CDR3 contains 14 residues. This chain's CDR3 is CASSPRQGGTEAFF. In nucleotides, the CDR3 is TGCGCCAGCAGCCCAAGACAGGGCGGCACTGAAGCTTTCTTT. The full variable domain, rest sourced from reference TRBV5-1 and TRBJ1-1, is KAGVTQTPRYLIKTRGQQVTLSCSPISGHRSVSWYQQTPGQGLQFLFEYFSETQRNKGNFPGRFSGRQFSNSRSEMNVSTLELGDSALYLCASSPRQGGTEAFFGQGTRLTVV.

This clone qualifies as medium-sized. The rearrangement uses TRBV4-1 and TRBJ1-1; a weak D match, TRBD1 (6 bases). In germline, CDR1 is MGHRA, CDR2 YSYEKL. The CDR3 runs 17 residues. Trimming took 0 bases from V and 3 from J, leaving 17 bases between them. CDR3 in amino acids: CASSQDRNRAVHTEAFF. Here the CDR3 DNA reads TGCGCCAGCAGCCAAGATAGGAACAGGGCCGTGCACACTGAAGCTTTCTTT.

The chain joins TRBV7-9 to TRBJ2-2; perhaps TRBD2 as D (6 bases). Per germline, CDR1 SEHNR and CDR2 FQNEAQ (reference sequence). V dropped 5 bases and J dropped 7 bases, with 14 bases sitting between them. The CDR3 loop spans 14 amino acids. Written as DNA, the CDR3 is TGTGCCAGCAGCCACCGTGGGGAGGACGGGGAGCTGTTTTTT. It codes for CASSHRGEDGELFF.